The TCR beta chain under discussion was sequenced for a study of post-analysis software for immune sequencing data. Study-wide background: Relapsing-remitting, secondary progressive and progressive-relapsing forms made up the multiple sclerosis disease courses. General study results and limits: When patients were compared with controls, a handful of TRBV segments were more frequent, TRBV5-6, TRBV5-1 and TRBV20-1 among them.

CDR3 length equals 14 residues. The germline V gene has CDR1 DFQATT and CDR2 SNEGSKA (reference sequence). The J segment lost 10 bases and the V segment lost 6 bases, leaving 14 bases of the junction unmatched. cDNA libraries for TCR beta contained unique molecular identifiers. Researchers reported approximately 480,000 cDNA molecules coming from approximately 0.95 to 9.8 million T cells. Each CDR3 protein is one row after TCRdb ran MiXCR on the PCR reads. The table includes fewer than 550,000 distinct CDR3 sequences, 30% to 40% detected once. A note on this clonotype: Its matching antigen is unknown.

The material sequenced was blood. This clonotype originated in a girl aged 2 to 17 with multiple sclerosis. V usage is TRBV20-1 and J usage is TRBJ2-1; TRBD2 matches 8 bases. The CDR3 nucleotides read TGCAGTGCCCTCCATAGCGGGGCCCTGGGGGAGCAGTTCTTC. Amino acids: CSALHSGALGEQFF.